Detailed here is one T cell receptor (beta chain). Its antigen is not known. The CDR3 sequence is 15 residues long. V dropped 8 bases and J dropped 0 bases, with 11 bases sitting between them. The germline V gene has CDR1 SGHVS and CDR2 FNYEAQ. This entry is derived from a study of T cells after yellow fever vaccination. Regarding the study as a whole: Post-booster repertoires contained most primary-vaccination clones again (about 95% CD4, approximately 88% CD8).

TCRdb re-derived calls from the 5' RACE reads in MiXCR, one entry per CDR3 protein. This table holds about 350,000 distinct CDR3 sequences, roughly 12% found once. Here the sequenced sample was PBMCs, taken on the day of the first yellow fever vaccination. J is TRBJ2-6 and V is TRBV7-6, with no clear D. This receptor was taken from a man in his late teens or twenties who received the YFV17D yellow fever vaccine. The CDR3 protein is CASSRLSSGANVLTF. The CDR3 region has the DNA TGTGCCAGCTCCAGACTGTCCTCTGGGGCCAACGTCCTGACTTTC.